Below, 31 T cell receptor beta chains from the same sample are listed, as sequenced in a study of cytotoxic CD8 clonotypes in ibrutinib-treated CLL. This table comes from immunoSEQ multiplex PCR, and its TCRdb copy is limited to in-frame clones, with some not included. The profile covers hundreds of thousands of clones, with 67% appearing a single time and 6.3% taken by the ten largest. The sequencing here drew on PBMCs, taken after 36 months of ibrutinib treatment. All receptors derive from a human donor with chronic lymphocytic leukemia.

A single count supports this clone. The chain recombines TRBV7-6 with TRBJ1-5; 7 positions agree with TRBD1. Germline trimming cut 1 base from V and 5 bases from J; bases unmatched to any gene: 2. The germline V gene encodes CDR1 SGHVS and CDR2 FNYEAQ. The CDR3 loop spans 14 amino acids. Written as DNA, the CDR3 is TGTGCCAGCAGCTTAGGACAGGGTGATCAGCCCCAGCATTTT. It encodes CASSLGQGDQPQHF. Together with reference TRBV7-6 and TRBJ1-5, the CDR3 gives the full variable domain: GAGVSQSPRYKVTKRGQDVALRCDPISGHVSLYWYRQALGQGPEFLTYFNYEAQQDKSGLPNDRFSAERPEGSISTLTIQRTEQRDSAMYRCASSLGQGDQPQHFGDGTRLSIL.

This clone turned up a few times. This chain uses TRBV10-3 with TRBJ1-2, with D possibly matching TRBD1 (6 bases). The CDR3 length is 13 residues. The germline gives CDR1 ENHRY, CDR2 SYGVKD. The germline V and J ends were trimmed by 0 bases and 6 bases, with 8 bases remaining between them. This CDR3 is CAISESWGHGYTF. CDR3 sequence (DNA): TGTGCCATCAGTGAGTCATGGGGGCATGGCTACACCTTC.

This clone was observed a few times. This chain uses TRBV19 with TRBJ2-1; D call uncertain. From germline, CDR1 is LNHDA and CDR2 SQIVND (reference sequence). The CDR3 sequence is 15 residues long. Trimming stripped 6 bases from V and 1 base from J, with 13 bases between. CDR3 bases: TGTGCCAGTAGGGAGAATCACAATTCCTACAATGAGCAGTTCTTC. This gives the protein CASRENHNSYNEQFF. Full variable domain (missing parts from reference TRBV19 and TRBJ2-1): DGGITQSPKYLFRKEGQNVTLSCEQNLNHDAMYWYRQDPGQGLRLIYYSQIVNDFQKGDIAEGYSVSREKKESFPLTVTSAQKNPTAFYLCASRENHNSYNEQFFGPGTRLTVL.

This chain links TRBV11-3 with TRBJ1-2; D may be TRBD1 (5 bases). This CDR3 contains 16 residues. The V end was cut by 3 bases, the J end by 2 bases, with 16 bases between. Looked up from germline, CDR1 is SGHNT and CDR2 is YENEEA. As DNA, the CDR3 is TGTGCCAGCAGCTTGGAAACGGGGCCAAGAAACTATGGCTACACCTTC. Translated, it gives CASSLETGPRNYGYTF.

This chain joins TRBV5-1 and TRBJ1-1; a weak D match, TRBD1 (6 bases). There are 17 residues in the CDR3. Trimming stripped 0 bases from V and 0 bases from J, with 15 bases between. Per the germline V gene, CDR1 is SGHRS and CDR2 is YFSETQ. The CDR3 loop is CASSLGLGAGMNTEAFF. The CDR3 nucleotides read TGCGCCAGCAGCTTGGGTTTGGGGGCTGGAATGAACACTGAAGCTTTCTTT. The variable domain in full, with the rest retrieved from reference TRBV5-1 and TRBJ1-1, is KAGVTQTPRYLIKTRGQQVTLSCSPISGHRSVSWYQQTPGQGLQFLFEYFSETQRNKGNFPGRFSGRQFSNSRSEMNVSTLELGDSALYLCASSLGLGAGMNTEAFFGQGTRLTVV.

V is TRBV7-9 and J is TRBJ1-2; D gene ambiguous. Germline lookup yields CDR1 SEHNR and CDR2 FQNEAQ (reference sequence). There are 12 residues in the CDR3. V was pared by 3 bases and J by 4 bases, with 6 bases between. DNA of the CDR3: TGTGCCAGCAGCTTCGGGTCCTATGGCTACACCTTC. Residues: CASSFGSYGYTF.

V and J are TRBV2 and TRBJ2-1; 7 bases align to TRBD2. Germline CDR1 SNHLY, CDR2 FYNNEI. This CDR3 is 12 amino acids long. The trim removed 6 bases at V and 9 bases at J, leaving 5 bases unmatched. CDR3 nucleotide sequence: TGTGCCAGCAGAGTCTCTAGCGGTGAGCAGTTCTTC. Its protein is CASRVSSGEQFF.

This clone turned up a few times. The chain recombines TRBV18 with TRBJ2-3; D is possibly TRBD1 (7 bases). The ends were cut back, 2 bases at V and 3 bases at J, with 12 bases in the middle. CDR3 length: 15 amino acids. Germline CDR1 is KGHSH and CDR2 is LQKENI. The chain's CDR3 is CASSPAPGGTDTQYF. The CDR3 DNA sequence: TGTGCCAGCTCACCAGCCCCAGGGGGGACAGATACGCAGTATTTT.

The CDR3, as DNA: TGTGCCAGCAGCAAACCCCGACAGCGGTACGAGCAGTACTTC. It is translated as CASSKPRQRYEQYF. The rearrangement joins TRBV21-1 to TRBJ2-7. TRBV21-1 is marked as a pseudogene. The CDR3 length is 14 residues.

The chain joins TRBV2 to TRBJ1-3, with 8 positions matching TRBD1. Germline V gene sequence: CDR1 SNHLY, CDR2 FYNNEI. Trimming took 6 bases from V and 4 from J; bases not matched to a gene: 5. The CDR3 totals 14 residues. The CDR3 loop is CASRGQGLGNTIYF. CDR3 nucleotides: TGTGCCAGCAGAGGACAGGGTCTAGGAAACACCATATATTTT.

This chain links TRBV14 with TRBJ2-7, with D possibly being TRBD1 (6 bases). The CDR3 spans 15 residues. Trimming pared 3 bases from V and 2 bases from J, leaving 14 bases between. Germline V gene lookup returns CDR1 SGHDN and CDR2 FVKESK. CDR3 amino acids: CASSHGRTAPYEQYF. DNA for the CDR3: TGTGCCAGCAGCCACGGACGGACAGCGCCCTACGAGCAGTACTTC. The full variable domain, its missing parts supplied by reference TRBV14 and TRBJ2-7, is EAGVTQFPSHSVIEKGQTVTLRCDPISGHDNLYWYRRVMGKEIKFLLHFVKESKQDESGMPNNRFLAERTGGTYSTLKVQPAELEDSGVYFCASSHGRTAPYEQYFGPGTRLTVT.

V and J are TRBV18 and TRBJ2-7; 8 bases are shared with TRBD1. Germline V CDR1 and CDR2: KGHSH, LQKENI. The CDR3 has 13 residues. The V gene end was trimmed by 3 bases and the J gene end by 6 bases; junction bases not matched to a gene: 4. DNA of the CDR3: TGTGCCAGCTCACCCGGACAGGGCGTCGAGCAGTACTTC. Its protein is CASSPGQGVEQYF.

The rearrangement uses TRBV5-1 and TRBJ1-2, with 7 bases identical to TRBD1. The length of the CDR3 is 15 residues. Per germline, CDR1 SGHRS and CDR2 YFSETQ. After removal of 0 bases from V and 5 bases from J, the junction contained 7 bases not matched to a gene. As DNA, the CDR3 is TGCGCCAGCAGCTTGGAGGGCAGGGGGTATTATGGCTACACCTTC. Encoded protein: CASSLEGRGYYGYTF.

This clone has a handful of counts. Within the sample, other DNA sequences also encode this same CDR3. The V and J genes are TRBV9 and TRBJ2-7, with 9 bases lining up with TRBD1. The CDR3 spans 14 residues. Per germline, CDR1 SGDLS and CDR2 YYNGEE. With V trimmed by 2 bases and J by 6 bases, 6 bases remained unmatched. CDR3 nucleotides: TGTGCCAGCAGCGTCGGACAGGGGCCCCTCGAGCAGTACTTC. It specifies CASSVGQGPLEQYF.

The V and J genes are TRBV9 and TRBJ2-3; TRBD2 matches at 7 bases. Losses at the gene ends were 0 bases for V and 6 bases for J; bases not matched to a gene: 10. CDR3 size: 16 residues. The V gene's germline CDR1 is SGDLS and CDR2 YYNGEE. CDR3 nucleotide sequence: TGTGCCAGCAGCGTAGTTTGGGGAGGGTATTTGGATACGCAGTATTTT. Translated, it gives CASSVVWGGYLDTQYF.

The gene calls are TRBV2 and TRBJ2-3; 12 bases match TRBD2. The junction had 6 bases not matched to a gene; V was cut back by 3 bases and J by 2 bases. Germline V gives CDR1 SNHLY, CDR2 FYNNEI. There are 17 residues in the CDR3. The CDR3 reads CASSDRLAGAYTDTQYF. CDR3 nucleotides: TGTGCCAGCAGTGACAGACTAGCGGGGGCCTACACAGATACGCAGTATTTT.

The chain combines TRBV19 with TRBJ1-2; the D gene is possibly TRBD1 (6 bases). The CDR3 extends over 17 amino acids. Germline CDR1 and CDR2: LNHDA and SQIVND (reference sequence). The germline V and J ends were trimmed by 1 base and 0 bases, with 15 bases remaining between them. CDR3 loop: CASSIAGGLGPNYGYTF. In DNA form, the CDR3 reads TGTGCCAGTAGTATAGCCGGGGGCCTGGGCCCTAACTATGGCTACACCTTC.

The CDR3 region has the DNA TGTGCCAGCAGCCAAGCCGCCCTGGGGGGCGAGCAGTTCTTC. Translation gives CASSQAALGGEQFF. V and J are TRBV4-2 and TRBJ2-1; tentatively, D is TRBD1 or TRBD2 (6 bases each). This CDR3 spans 14 amino acids. Looked up from germline, CDR1 is LGHNA and CDR2 is YNFKEQ. Trimming removed 1 base from V and 10 bases from J, with 14 bases in between.

The V call is TRBV12-5, the J call TRBJ1-5; D is unclear. Germline V gene sequence: CDR1 LGHNT, CDR2 FRNRAP. This CDR3 comprises 15 residues. V lost 6 bases to trimming and J lost 7 bases, with 19 bases between them. The CDR3 is CASGPGSAGRQPQHF. CDR3 nucleotide sequence: TGTGCTAGTGGCCCCGGGTCCGCGGGAAGGCAGCCCCAGCATTTT.

The J gene is TRBJ1-3, the V gene TRBV5-1; no firm D call. V lost 3 bases, J lost 7 bases, and 11 bases lay in between. This CDR3 has 13 amino acids. Per the germline V gene, CDR1 is SGHRS and CDR2 is YFSETQ. CDR3 nucleotides: TGCGCCAGCAGCTCGCTGGGCCTTAACACCATATATTTT. It specifies CASSSLGLNTIYF.

The V and J genes are TRBV6-5 and TRBJ1-2; D may be TRBD1 (6 bases). V lost 7 bases, J lost 4 bases, and 16 bases lay in between. The germline CDR1 and CDR2 sequences are MNHEY and SVGAGI. The CDR3 extends over 14 amino acids. The DNA of the CDR3 is TGTGCCAGCACTGGGTCGGGGGGCGGCTATGGCTACACCTTC. This gives the protein CASTGSGGGYGYTF.

The CDR3 reads CASSPRHLAAYQETQYF. DNA of the CDR3: TGTGCCAGCAGCCCAAGGCACCTAGCGGCCTACCAAGAGACCCAGTACTTC. The gene calls are TRBV5-4 and TRBJ2-5; TRBD2 matches at 7 bases. The germline CDR1 and CDR2 sequences are SGHNT and YYREEE (reference sequence). CDR3 length equals 17 residues. The V gene end was trimmed by 4 bases and the J gene end by 0 bases; junction bases not matched to a gene: 12.

Written as DNA, the CDR3 is TGTGCCATTAAGTTTGGGGCAGATACGCAGTATTTT. Its translation is CAIKFGADTQYF. The chain links TRBV28 to TRBJ2-3; D unresolved. This CDR3 has 12 amino acids. The V end lost 10 bases, the J end lost 4 bases, and 12 bases lay between the germline ends. The germline gives CDR1 MDHEN, CDR2 SYDVKM.

This chain connects TRBV9 to TRBJ2-7; no reliable D call. The CDR3 extends over 15 amino acids. V lost 0 bases, J lost 0 bases, and 10 bases lay in between. Looked up from germline, CDR1 is SGDLS and CDR2 is YYNGEE. The CDR3: CASSVGLPSSYEQYF. CDR3 DNA: TGTGCCAGCAGCGTAGGACTGCCGAGCTCCTACGAGCAGTACTTC.

This clone was counted a single time. This chain connects TRBV6-6 to TRBJ1-2, with TRBD1 as a possible D gene (5 bases). Germline CDR1 and CDR2: MNHNY and SVGAGI (reference sequence). CDR3 size: 15 residues. Trimming stripped 7 bases from V and 0 bases from J, with 15 bases between. Here the CDR3 DNA reads TGTGCCAGCACCTTTAGTACAGGAGCTAACTATGGCTACACCTTC. Amino acids: CASTFSTGANYGYTF.

The chain combines TRBV19 with TRBJ1-2; tentatively, D is TRBD1 (5 bases). Germline loops: CDR1 LNHDA, CDR2 SQIVND (reference sequence). Deletions cut 4 bases from V and 8 bases from J, with 20 bases between. The CDR3 totals 15 residues. CDR3 sequence: CASSTSGVSADGYTF. Written as DNA, the CDR3 is TGTGCCAGTAGTACGTCGGGGGTGTCCGCGGACGGCTACACCTTC.

This clone was observed once. The J gene is TRBJ2-2, the V gene TRBV5-1; D might be TRBD1 or TRBD2, each matching 6 bases. CDR1 SGHRS and CDR2 YFSETQ come from the germline V gene. Deletions cut 1 base from V and 9 bases from J, with 19 bases between. The CDR3 is made up of 16 amino acids. CDR3 amino acids: CASSLFRGPDVRELFF. CDR3 coding DNA: TGCGCCAGCAGCTTGTTCCGGGGGCCAGATGTCCGGGAGCTGTTTTTT. The entire variable domain, with the rest obtained from reference TRBV5-1 and TRBJ2-2, is as follows: KAGVTQTPRYLIKTRGQQVTLSCSPISGHRSVSWYQQTPGQGLQFLFEYFSETQRNKGNFPGRFSGRQFSNSRSEMNVSTLELGDSALYLCASSLFRGPDVRELFFGEGSRLTVL.

The chain joins TRBV4-1 to TRBJ2-7; TRBD1 matches 7 bases. CDR1 MGHRA and CDR2 YSYEKL come from the germline V gene. Trimming removed 3 bases from V and 3 bases from J; junction bases left unmatched: 5. This CDR3 contains 14 residues. CDR3 bases: TGCGCCAGCAGCCACCCGGGACAGCACTACGAGCAGTACTTC. As protein: CASSHPGQHYEQYF.

The rearrangement links TRBV19 to TRBJ1-5; TRBD1 matches 9 bases. Per the germline V gene, CDR1 is LNHDA and CDR2 is SQIVND (reference sequence). The CDR3 is 18 residues long. Germline trimming cut 2 bases from V and 3 bases from J; bases unmatched to any gene: 11. CDR3 DNA: TGTGCCAGTAGTATAAGCGCCGGGACAGGGTATCACAATCAGCCCCAGCATTTT. Translating gives CASSISAGTGYHNQPQHF.

V is TRBV5-1 and J is TRBJ2-1; D may be TRBD1 (5 bases). The CDR3 has 16 amino acids. Germline values: CDR1 SGHRS, CDR2 YFSETQ. V was shortened by 0 bases and J by 4 bases, with 14 bases between the two germline ends. In nucleotides, the CDR3 is TGCGCCAGCAGCTTGGCGGCAGGACACGGTTACAATGAGCAGTTCTTC. Protein sequence: CASSLAAGHGYNEQFF. Using reference TRBV5-1 and TRBJ2-1 for the parts outside the CDR3, the full variable domain is KAGVTQTPRYLIKTRGQQVTLSCSPISGHRSVSWYQQTPGQGLQFLFEYFSETQRNKGNFPGRFSGRQFSNSRSEMNVSTLELGDSALYLCASSLAAGHGYNEQFFGPGTRLTVL.

This clone was detected a few times. This chain links TRBV7-9 with TRBJ1-5; no firm D call. This CDR3 spans 13 amino acids. CDR1 SEHNR and CDR2 FQNEAQ come from the germline V gene (reference sequence). V gave up 3 bases and J gave up 7 bases, with 10 bases separating them. The CDR3 is CASSFGESQPQHF. The DNA for the CDR3 is TGTGCCAGCAGCTTTGGGGAATCGCAGCCCCAGCATTTT.